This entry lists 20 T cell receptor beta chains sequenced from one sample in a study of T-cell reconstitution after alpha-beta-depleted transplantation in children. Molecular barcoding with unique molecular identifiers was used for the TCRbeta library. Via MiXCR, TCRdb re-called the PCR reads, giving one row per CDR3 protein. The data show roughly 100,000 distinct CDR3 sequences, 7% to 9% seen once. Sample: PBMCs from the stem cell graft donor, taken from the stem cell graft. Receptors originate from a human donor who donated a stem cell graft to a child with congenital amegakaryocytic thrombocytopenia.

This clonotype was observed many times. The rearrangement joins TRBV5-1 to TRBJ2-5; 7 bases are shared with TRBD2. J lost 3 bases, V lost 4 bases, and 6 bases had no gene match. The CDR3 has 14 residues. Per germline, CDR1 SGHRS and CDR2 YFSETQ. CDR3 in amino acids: CASSMGGAKETQYF. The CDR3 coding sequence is TGCGCCAGCAGCATGGGAGGGGCGAAAGAGACCCAGTACTTC.

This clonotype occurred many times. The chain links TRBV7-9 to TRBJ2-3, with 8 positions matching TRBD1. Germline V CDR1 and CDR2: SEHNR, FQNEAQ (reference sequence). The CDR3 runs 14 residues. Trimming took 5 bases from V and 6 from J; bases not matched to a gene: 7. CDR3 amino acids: CASSRTGNRDTQYF. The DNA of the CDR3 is TGTGCCAGCAGCCGGACAGGGAACAGGGATACGCAGTATTTT.

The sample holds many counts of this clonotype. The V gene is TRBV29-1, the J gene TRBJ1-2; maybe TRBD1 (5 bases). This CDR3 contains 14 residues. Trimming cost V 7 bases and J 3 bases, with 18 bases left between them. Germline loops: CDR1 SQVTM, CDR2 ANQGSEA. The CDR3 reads CSADFLAGHYGYTF. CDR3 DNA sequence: TGCAGCGCCGATTTCCTAGCAGGGCACTATGGCTACACCTTC.

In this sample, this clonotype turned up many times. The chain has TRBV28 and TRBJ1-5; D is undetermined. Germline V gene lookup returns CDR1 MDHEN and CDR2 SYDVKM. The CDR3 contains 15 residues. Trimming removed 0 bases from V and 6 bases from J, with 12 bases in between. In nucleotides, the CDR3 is TGTGCCAGCAGTTTATGGCAGGACGCCCCTCAGCCCCAGCATTTT. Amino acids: CASSLWQDAPQPQHF.

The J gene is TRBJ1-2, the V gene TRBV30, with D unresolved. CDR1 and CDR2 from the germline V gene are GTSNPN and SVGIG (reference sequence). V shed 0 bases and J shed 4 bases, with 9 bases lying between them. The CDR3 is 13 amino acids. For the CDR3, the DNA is TGTGCCTGGAGTGTATACGCAGGCTATGGCTACACCTTC. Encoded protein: CAWSVYAGYGYTF.

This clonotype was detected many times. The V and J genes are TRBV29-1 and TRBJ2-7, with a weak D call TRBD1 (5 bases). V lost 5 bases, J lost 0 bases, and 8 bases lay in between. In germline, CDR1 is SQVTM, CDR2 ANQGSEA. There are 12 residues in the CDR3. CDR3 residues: CSVSDNSYEQYF. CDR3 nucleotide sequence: TGCAGCGTTTCGGACAACTCCTACGAGCAGTACTTC.

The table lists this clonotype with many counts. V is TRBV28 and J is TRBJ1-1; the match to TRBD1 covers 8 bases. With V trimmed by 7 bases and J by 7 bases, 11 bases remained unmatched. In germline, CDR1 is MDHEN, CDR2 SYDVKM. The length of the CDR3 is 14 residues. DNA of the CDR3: TGTGCCAGCACCCGAATGGACAGGGCAAATGAAGCTTTCTTT. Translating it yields CASTRMDRANEAFF.

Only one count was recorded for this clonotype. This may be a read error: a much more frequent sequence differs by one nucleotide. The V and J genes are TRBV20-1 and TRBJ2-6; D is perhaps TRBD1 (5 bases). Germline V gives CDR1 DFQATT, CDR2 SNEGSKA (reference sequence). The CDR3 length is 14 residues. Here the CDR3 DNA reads TGCAGTGCGAACGAAGCTTCTGGGGCCAACGTCATGACTTTC. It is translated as CSANEASGANVMTF.

DNA of the CDR3: TGTGCCCGCTTCAAGAGGAGAGACAGCGTATATAGCAATCAGCCCCAGCATTTT. The encoded protein is CARFKRRDSVYSNQPQHF. The chain is built from TRBV12-3 or TRBV12-4 and TRBJ1-5, with a tentative D call TRBD1 (5 bases). V lost 11 bases, J lost 0 bases, and 26 bases lay in between. The CDR3 loop spans 18 amino acids.

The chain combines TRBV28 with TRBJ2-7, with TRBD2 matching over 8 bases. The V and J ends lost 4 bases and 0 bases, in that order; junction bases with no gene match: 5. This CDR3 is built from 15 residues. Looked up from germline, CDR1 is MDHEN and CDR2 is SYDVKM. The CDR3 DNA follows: TGTGCCAGCAGTTACATAGCGGGGAGCTCCTACGAGCAGTACTTC. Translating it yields CASSYIAGSSYEQYF.

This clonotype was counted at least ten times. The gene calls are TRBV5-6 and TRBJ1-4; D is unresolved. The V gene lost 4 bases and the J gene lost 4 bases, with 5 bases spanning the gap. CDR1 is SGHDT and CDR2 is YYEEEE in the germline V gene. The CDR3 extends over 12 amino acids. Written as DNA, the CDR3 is TGTGCCAGCAGCGACGTTAATGAAAAACTGTTTTTT. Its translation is CASSDVNEKLFF.

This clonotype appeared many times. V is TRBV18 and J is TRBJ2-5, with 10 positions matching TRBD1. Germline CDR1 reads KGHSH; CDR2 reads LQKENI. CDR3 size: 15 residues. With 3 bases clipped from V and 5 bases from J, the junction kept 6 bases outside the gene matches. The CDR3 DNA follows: TGTGCCAGCTCACCGACAGGGGGCCGGGTTGAGACCCAGTACTTC. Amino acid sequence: CASSPTGGRVETQYF.

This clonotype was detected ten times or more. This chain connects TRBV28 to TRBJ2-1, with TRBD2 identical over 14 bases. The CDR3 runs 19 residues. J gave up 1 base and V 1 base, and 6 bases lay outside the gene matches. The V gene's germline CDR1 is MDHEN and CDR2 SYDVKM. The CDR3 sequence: CASSLLGLAGERSYNEQFF. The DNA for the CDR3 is TGTGCCAGCAGTTTATTGGGACTAGCGGGAGAGCGTTCCTACAATGAGCAGTTCTTC.

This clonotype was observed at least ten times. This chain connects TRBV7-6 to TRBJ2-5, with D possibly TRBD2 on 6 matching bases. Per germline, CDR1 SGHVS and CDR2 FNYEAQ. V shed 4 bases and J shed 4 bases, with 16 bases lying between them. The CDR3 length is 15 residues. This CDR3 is CASSWSGSGRETQYF. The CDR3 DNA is TGTGCCAGCAGCTGGAGCGGTTCCGGGAGAGAGACCCAGTACTTC.

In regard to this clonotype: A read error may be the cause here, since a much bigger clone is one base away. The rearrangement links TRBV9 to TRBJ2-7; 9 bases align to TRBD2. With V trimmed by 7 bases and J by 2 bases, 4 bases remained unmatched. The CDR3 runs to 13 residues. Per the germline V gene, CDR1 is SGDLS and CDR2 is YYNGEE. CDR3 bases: TGTGCCAGCCGCATAGCGGGGGCCTACGAGCAGTACTTC. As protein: CASRIAGAYEQYF.

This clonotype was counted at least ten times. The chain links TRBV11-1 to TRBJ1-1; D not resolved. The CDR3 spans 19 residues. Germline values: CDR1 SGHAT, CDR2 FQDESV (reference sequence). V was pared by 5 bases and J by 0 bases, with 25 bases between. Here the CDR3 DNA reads TGTGCCAGCAGCCCGGGCAGCCTCGTTACCCTAGTCATGAACACTGAAGCTTTCTTT. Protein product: CASSPGSLVTLVMNTEAFF.

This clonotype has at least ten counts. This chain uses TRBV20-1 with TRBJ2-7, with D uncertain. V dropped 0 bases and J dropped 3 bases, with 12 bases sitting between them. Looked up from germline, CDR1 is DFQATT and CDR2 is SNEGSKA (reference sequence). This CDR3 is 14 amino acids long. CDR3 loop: CSARDAPSSYEQYF. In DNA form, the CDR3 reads TGCAGTGCTAGAGATGCCCCGAGTAGCTACGAGCAGTACTTC.

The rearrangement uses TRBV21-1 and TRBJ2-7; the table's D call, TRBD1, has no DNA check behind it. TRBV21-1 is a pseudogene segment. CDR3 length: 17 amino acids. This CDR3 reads CASSLPAHRDGSYEQYF. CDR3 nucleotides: TGTGCCAGCAGCCTACCAGCCCACCGGGACGGCTCCTACGAGCAGTACTTC.

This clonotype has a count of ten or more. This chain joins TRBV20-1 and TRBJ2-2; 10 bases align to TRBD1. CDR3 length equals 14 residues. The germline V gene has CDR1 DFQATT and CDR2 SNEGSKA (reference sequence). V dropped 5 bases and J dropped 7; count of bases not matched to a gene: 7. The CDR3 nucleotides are TGCAGTGCTCCGACAGGGGGCACTATCGGGGAGCTGTTTTTT. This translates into CSAPTGGTIGELFF.

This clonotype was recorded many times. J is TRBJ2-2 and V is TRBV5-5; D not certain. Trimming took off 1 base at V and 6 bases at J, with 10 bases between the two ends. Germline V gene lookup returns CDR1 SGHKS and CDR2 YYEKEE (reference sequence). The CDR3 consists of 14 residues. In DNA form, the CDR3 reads TGTGCCAGCAGCTTGTATAACAGCCCCGGGGAGCTGTTTTTT. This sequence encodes CASSLYNSPGELFF.